These 2 T cell receptor beta chains originate from one sample sequenced in a study of blood T cell repertoires in COVID-19. Assay used: immunoSEQ multiplex PCR; TCRdb lists only in-frame clones, some missing. This sample has 180,000 or so clones, with less than 90% found just once. Input material: peripheral blood. The receptors were gathered from a woman aged 70-85 years with COVID-19, enrolled during active disease.

The chain uses TRBV6-5 and TRBJ1-6, with 8 nucleotides matching TRBD1. Germline assignment: CDR1 MNHEY and CDR2 SVGAGI. CDR3 size: 14 residues. The trim removed 11 bases at V and 7 bases at J, leaving 10 bases unmatched. For the CDR3, the DNA is TGTGCCGGCAACTCCGGACAGGGAAATTCACCCCTCCACTTT. Its translation is CAGNSGQGNSPLHF.

The V gene is TRBV19, the J gene TRBJ1-1; tentative D call: TRBD1 (5 bases). The V and J ends lost 8 bases and 0 bases respectively, with 13 bases between them. There are 14 residues in the CDR3. Germline loops: CDR1 LNHDA, CDR2 SQIVND (reference sequence). The CDR3 protein is CASGASGMNTEAFF. DNA of the CDR3: TGTGCCAGTGGAGCGTCAGGGATGAACACTGAAGCTTTCTTT.